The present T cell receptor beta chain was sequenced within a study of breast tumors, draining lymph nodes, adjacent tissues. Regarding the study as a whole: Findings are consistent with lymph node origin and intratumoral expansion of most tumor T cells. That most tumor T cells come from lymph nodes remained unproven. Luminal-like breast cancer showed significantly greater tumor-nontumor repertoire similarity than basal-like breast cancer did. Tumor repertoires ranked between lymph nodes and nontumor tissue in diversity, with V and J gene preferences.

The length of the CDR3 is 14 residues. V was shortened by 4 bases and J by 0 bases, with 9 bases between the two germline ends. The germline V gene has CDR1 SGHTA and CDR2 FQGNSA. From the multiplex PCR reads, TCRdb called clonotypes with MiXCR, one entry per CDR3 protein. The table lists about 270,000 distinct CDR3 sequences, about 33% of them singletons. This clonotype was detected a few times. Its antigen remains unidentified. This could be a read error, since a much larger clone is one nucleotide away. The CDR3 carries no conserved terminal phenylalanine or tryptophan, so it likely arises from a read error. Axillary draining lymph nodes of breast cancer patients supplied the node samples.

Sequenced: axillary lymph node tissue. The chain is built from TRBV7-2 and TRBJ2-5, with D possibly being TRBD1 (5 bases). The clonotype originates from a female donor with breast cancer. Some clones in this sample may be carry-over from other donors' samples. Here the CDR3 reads CASSSTVYQETQYL. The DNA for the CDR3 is TGTGCCAGCAGCTCGACAGTATACCAAGAGACCCAGTACCTC.